Listed below are T cell receptor beta chains from one sample, sequenced in a study of cytomegalovirus exposure and HLA in healthy donors. The assay was immunoSEQ multiplex PCR, and TCRdb's table has in-frame clones only and misses some. Seen here are approximately 190,000 clones, roughly 70% observed once, and the top ten hold approximately 2.5%. Sequenced sample: PBMCs. Every receptor here comes from a man aged 40-55 years in good health and CMV-seropositive. The CDR3 runs from the conserved cysteine through the conserved F or W.

v_gene: TRBV5-4; j_gene: TRBJ1-6; CDR3aa: CASSFTGYGNSPLHF
v_gene: TRBV11-2; j_gene: TRBJ2-7; CDR3aa: CASSLTAGGFSEQYF
v_gene: TRBV4-1; j_gene: TRBJ2-5; CDR3aa: CASSQLQGLAREQYF
v_gene: TRBV6-1; j_gene: TRBJ2-2; CDR3aa: CASRVGGHTGELFF
v_gene: TRBV14; j_gene: TRBJ2-2; CDR3aa: CDSSQHQQGANTGELFF
v_gene: TRBV5-5; j_gene: TRBJ2-4; CDR3aa: CASSLEGGVRRNIQYF
v_gene: TRBV15; j_gene: TRBJ2-3; CDR3aa: CATSSVGGEADTQYF
v_gene: TRBV9; j_gene: TRBJ1-3; CDR3aa: CASSLGQGFPTNTIYF
v_gene: TRBV4-1; j_gene: TRBJ2-7; CDR3aa: CASSLKSPAGVYEQYF
v_gene: TRBV11-2; j_gene: TRBJ2-7; CDR3aa: CASSSIRDRVAHEQYF
v_gene: TRBV18; j_gene: TRBJ2-2; CDR3aa: CASSPARTNTGELFF
v_gene: TRBV5-5; j_gene: TRBJ2-7; CDR3aa: CASSLTSGGTYEQYF
v_gene: TRBV5-1; j_gene: TRBJ2-2; CDR3aa: CASSLATVANTGELFF
v_gene: TRBV25-1; j_gene: TRBJ1-1; CDR3aa: CASSPGFVGALNTEAFF
v_gene: TRBV9; j_gene: TRBJ2-5; CDR3aa: CASSVGLAGTEETQYF
v_gene: TRBV5-1; j_gene: TRBJ2-1; CDR3aa: CASSLEGGNEQFF
v_gene: TRBV7-2; j_gene: TRBJ2-3; CDR3aa: CASSLPRDRGEEGDTQYF
v_gene: TRBV21-1; j_gene: TRBJ1-5; CDR3aa: CASKATGIGNQPQHF
v_gene: TRBV7-9; j_gene: TRBJ2-7; CDR3aa: CASSPTGLVYEQYF
v_gene: TRBV18; j_gene: TRBJ1-2; CDR3aa: CASSPRVTVLTPPGRRYGYTF
v_gene: TRBV9; j_gene: TRBJ2-3; CDR3aa: CASSVGIASTDTQYF
v_gene: TRBV9; j_gene: TRBJ2-5; CDR3aa: CASSPWGGGETQYF
v_gene: TRBV6-5; j_gene: TRBJ1-1; CDR3aa: CASSRGGTEAFF
v_gene: TRBV2; j_gene: TRBJ2-1; CDR3aa: CASSELARGQGKQFF
v_gene: TRBV6-6; j_gene: TRBJ1-2; CDR3aa: CASSPTQVYGYTF
v_gene: TRBV13; j_gene: TRBJ1-1; CDR3aa: CASSPPTGFTEAFF
v_gene: TRBV5-4; j_gene: TRBJ2-7; CDR3aa: CASSLALTGVENEQYF
v_gene: TRBV10-1; j_gene: TRBJ2-3; CDR3aa: CASSGDRAITDTQYF
v_gene: TRBV27; j_gene: TRBJ2-7; CDR3aa: CASRQGYEQYF
v_gene: TRBV7-6; j_gene: TRBJ1-4; CDR3aa: CASSRRQGGGEKLFF
v_gene: TRBV7-9; j_gene: TRBJ2-7; CDR3aa: CASSIDRVTGYEQYF
v_gene: TRBV7-2; j_gene: TRBJ2-7; CDR3aa: CASSLAGTGSYEQYF
v_gene: TRBV12-5; j_gene: TRBJ2-5; CDR3aa: CASGHSLGPGETQYF
v_gene: TRBV5-4; j_gene: TRBJ1-1; CDR3aa: CASSPQVKNTEAFF
v_gene: TRBV29-1; j_gene: TRBJ2-5; CDR3aa: CSVAGARDRASGVQETQYF
v_gene: TRBV19; j_gene: TRBJ1-1; CDR3aa: CASLDRDWGTEAFF
v_gene: TRBV10-3; j_gene: TRBJ2-2; CDR3aa: CAISPIDKLSGELFF
v_gene: TRBV7-2; j_gene: TRBJ1-3; CDR3aa: CASSGLIRGNTIYF
v_gene: TRBV6-5; j_gene: TRBJ1-4; CDR3aa: CASSSGLWDEKLFF
v_gene: TRBV7-9; j_gene: TRBJ2-7; CDR3aa: CATTSGGWDEQYF